Below, 8 T cell receptor beta chains from the same sample are listed, as sequenced in a study of CD8+CD57+ T cells in acquired aplastic anemia. TCR beta VDJ and CDR3 were profiled, and genomic DNA was the template. TCRdb reprocessed the reads via MiXCR and lists one record per CDR3 protein. Among 200,000 to 300,000 distinct CDR3 sequences listed, approximately 80% were seen once. Individuals selected for sequencing had exhibited CD8+CD57+ cell expansion on flow cytometry. Sequencing was performed on sorted CD4+, CD8+, or CD8+CD57+ T cells (not recorded which) from PBMCs. The receptors originated from a human donor with aplastic anemia.

For this clonotype: The missing conserved phenylalanine or tryptophan at the end of this CDR3 makes a read error likely. The DNA is left out, because the CDR3 cannot be placed on it with certainty; the CDR3 is given as TCRdb lists it. The chain recombines TRBV7-8 with TRBJ2-3; TRBD1 reflects the table's D call only, with no check against the DNA. CDR1 and CDR2 (germline): SGHVS, FQNEAQ. Termini included, the CDR3 measures 13 amino acids. The CDR3 here is CASGFGGGADTYY.

V is TRBV11-2 and J is TRBJ2-7, with D possibly matching TRBD1 (7 bases). Germline V gives CDR1 SGHAT, CDR2 FQNNGV. CDR3 length: 18 residues. V was trimmed by 5 bases and J by 1 base, leaving 24 bases between them. The CDR3 here is CASSVPSVGTALSYEQYV. DNA for the CDR3: TGTGCCAGCAGCGTTCCTAGCGTCGGGACAGCCCTTTCCTACGAGCAGTACGTC.

Turning to this clonotype: The junction and the germline gene differ at one end; a read error may be behind it. The rearrangement links TRBV7-9 to TRBJ2-3; D is possibly TRBD2 (6 bases). The germline V gene has CDR1 SEHNR and CDR2 FQNEAQ (reference sequence). The CDR3 is 13 residues long. CDR3 sequence reads: CASRFEGGDAGEF. CDR3 coding DNA: TGTGCCAGCAGGTTCGAGGGCGGGGATGCTGGGGAGTTT.

This clonotype has a single count. One junction end does not reproduce the germline sequence, and a read error may be involved. The gene calls are TRBV5-1 and TRBJ2-3, with 7 bases lining up with TRBD1. Germline CDR1 is SGHRS and CDR2 is YFSETQ. This CDR3 is built from 14 residues. The CDR3, as DNA: TGTGCCAGCAGCTCAGGGGGAAGGGGCGTGACGCAGTATTTT. Its translation: CASSSGGRGVTQYF. The variable domain in full, with the rest retrieved from reference TRBV5-1 and TRBJ2-3, is KAGVTQTPRYLIKTRGQQVTLSCSPISGHRSVSWYQQTPGQGLQFLFEYFSETQRNKGNFPGRFSGRQFSNSRSEMNVSTLELGDSALYLCASSSGGRGVTQYFGPGTRLTVL.

About this clonotype: Sequence at one end of the junction differs from germline and may be a read error. The rearrangement links TRBV2 to TRBJ2-1; possible D gene TRBD2, 8 bases. Germline CDR1 SNHLY, CDR2 FYNNEI. The CDR3 runs to 13 residues. CDR3 residues: CANRGGGSDEQYF. The CDR3 coding sequence is TGTGCTAACAGGGGCGGGGGGAGCGATGAGCAGTATTTC.

The chain couples TRBV9 to TRBJ2-3, with a possible D match to TRBD2 (6 bases). The CDR3 totals 14 residues. Per germline, CDR1 SGDLS and CDR2 YYNGEE. Trimming took 0 bases from V and 14 from J, leaving 19 bases between them. CDR3 bases: TGTGCCAGCAGCGTAGGGGGAGGTCGCACTAATACGTATTTT. This translates into CASSVGGGRTNTYF.

The J gene is TRBJ2-3, the V gene TRBV20-1, with D possibly being TRBD1 or TRBD2 (6 bases each). Trimming removed 1 base at V and 1 base at J, with 12 bases between. Germline V gene data show CDR1 as DFQATT and CDR2 as SNEGSKA (reference sequence). The CDR3 loop spans 15 amino acids. The CDR3 here is CSARVQGGGTDTQYF. CDR3 DNA sequence: TGCAGTGCTAGAGTACAGGGCGGGGGCACAGATACGCAGTATTTT.

A note on this clonotype: In this CDR3 the conserved last residue, phenylalanine or tryptophan, is missing, so a read error is likely. The DNA is omitted, as the CDR3 cannot be located on it reliably, and the CDR3 follows TCRdb's listing. The chain recombines TRBV7-9 with TRBJ2-3; the table names TRBD1, a call not compared with the DNA. The germline CDR1 and CDR2 sequences are SEHNR and FQNEAQ (reference sequence). The CDR3 sequence runs 13 residues, both termini included. The CDR3: CASSSAWTGTHNE.